Following are 12 T cell receptor beta chains from one sample sequenced in a study of T cells after yellow fever vaccination. TCRdb passed the 5' RACE reads through MiXCR, listing each CDR3 protein once. Among a few hundred thousand distinct CDR3 sequences listed, approximately 6.7% were seen once. The material sequenced was CD4+ T cells sorted from PBMCs, taken on the day of the yellow fever booster vaccination. The receptors derive from a man aged 25-40 years who received the YFV17D yellow fever vaccine.

The chain is built from TRBV28 and TRBJ2-7; TRBD1 matches 8 bases. This CDR3 region has 15 residues. V shed 5 bases, J shed 2 bases, and the junction held 8 bases outside the gene matches. Germline CDR1 is MDHEN and CDR2 is SYDVKM. The DNA for the CDR3 is TGTGCCAGCAGTGGATCCGGGACAGGCACCTACGAGCAGTACTTC. Protein sequence: CASSGSGTGTYEQYF.

The sample holds a few counts of this clonotype. The chain links TRBV5-6 to TRBJ1-6; D gene unclear. Trimming cost V 0 bases and J 10 bases, with 8 bases left between them. Germline V gives CDR1 SGHDT, CDR2 YYEEEE. The CDR3 has 13 amino acids. The CDR3 DNA sequence: TGTGCCAGCAGCTTGGCCAACTTCTCACCCCTCCACTTT. Translating gives CASSLANFSPLHF.

This clonotype was counted many times. The chain recombines TRBV20-1 with TRBJ2-5; no firm D call. The V gene's germline CDR1 is DFQATT and CDR2 SNEGSKA (reference sequence). V lost 8 bases and J 7 bases, leaving 11 bases between the germline ends. There are 10 residues in the CDR3. The CDR3 spells CSPAQMTQYF. The CDR3 bases are TGCAGTCCTGCTCAGATGACCCAGTACTTC.

This clonotype was seen more than once but under ten times. V and J are TRBV18 and TRBJ2-1; TRBD2 is a possible D gene (5 bases). Trimming took 5 bases from V and 5 from J, leaving 13 bases between them. Germline CDR1 reads KGHSH; CDR2 reads LQKENI. This CDR3 comprises 14 residues. The CDR3 region has the DNA TGTGCCAGCTCAGCGGGCTATGTAGACAATGAGCAGTTCTTC. It yields the protein CASSAGYVDNEQFF.

The sample holds many counts of this clonotype. The rearrangement joins TRBV24-1 to TRBJ2-3, with 8 bases that match TRBD2. Trimming at V came to 4 bases and at J to 1 base, leaving 3 bases not matched to a gene. The CDR3 loop spans 15 amino acids. Looked up from germline, CDR1 is KGHDR and CDR2 is SFDVKD. In nucleotides, the CDR3 is TGTGCCACCAGTGAGGGGACTAGAGGCACAGATACGCAGTATTTT. This encodes CATSEGTRGTDTQYF.

J is TRBJ2-1 and V is TRBV11-2; maybe TRBD2 (5 bases). The germline CDR1 and CDR2 sequences are SGHAT and FQNNGV. Trimming removed 3 bases from V and 7 bases from J, with 19 bases in between. This CDR3 has 16 residues. In DNA form, the CDR3 reads TGTGCCAGCAGCTTCGCCCCCCCTCTAGCATCGAATGAGCAGTTCTTC. Its translation is CASSFAPPLASNEQFF.

This clonotype was recorded at least ten times. This chain connects TRBV25-1 to TRBJ1-2, with D possibly TRBD1 on 5 matching bases. The CDR3 spans 14 residues. Germline lookup yields CDR1 MGHDK and CDR2 SYGVNS. Between the trimmed V and J ends, which lost 2 bases and 5 bases, there was a span of 12 bases. The CDR3 loop reads CASSEGRATYGYTF. The CDR3 nucleotides are TGTGCCAGCAGTGAAGGCAGGGCAACATATGGCTACACCTTC.

At least ten counts were recorded for this clonotype. CDR3 residues: CSVGTISYNEQFF. CDR3 DNA: TGCAGCGTTGGGACTATCTCCTACAATGAGCAGTTCTTC. The V call is TRBV29-1, the J call TRBJ2-1, with D possibly being TRBD2 (6 bases). This CDR3 comprises 13 residues. The ends were cut back, 4 bases at V and 0 bases at J, with 7 bases in the middle. CDR1 is SQVTM and CDR2 is ANQGSEA in the germline V gene.

This clonotype was detected only a few times. The chain joins TRBV4-2 to TRBJ2-5; D is ambiguous. V lost 2 bases to trimming and J lost 5 bases, with 9 bases between them. The CDR3 loop spans 13 amino acids. Germline V CDR1 and CDR2: LGHNA, YNFKEQ. The chain's CDR3 is CASSQSVGETQYF. In DNA, the CDR3 is TGTGCCAGCAGCCAATCCGTAGGGGAGACCCAGTACTTC.

In this sample, this clonotype turned up a few times. The chain joins TRBV24-1 to TRBJ2-3, with D tentatively TRBD1 (5 bases). Deletions cut 2 bases from V and 1 base from J, with 6 bases between. The length of the CDR3 is 14 residues. Germline V gene data show CDR1 as KGHDR and CDR2 as SFDVKD. The CDR3 loop is CATSDWGGTDTQYF. The CDR3 DNA follows: TGTGCCACCAGTGATTGGGGCGGCACAGATACGCAGTATTTT.

This clonotype was observed at least ten times. This chain joins TRBV7-2 and TRBJ2-7; 7 bases map to TRBD1. Trimming removed 3 bases from V and 6 bases from J; junction bases left unmatched: 5. This CDR3 is built from 13 residues. Looked up from germline, CDR1 is SGHTA and CDR2 is FQGNSA. CDR3 protein: CASSFGQDPEQYF. For the CDR3, the DNA is TGTGCCAGCAGCTTTGGACAGGACCCCGAGCAGTACTTC. Variable domain in full (rest from reference TRBV7-2 and TRBJ2-7): GAGVSQSPSNKVTEKGKDVELRCDPISGHTALYWYRQSLGQGLEFLIYFQGNSAPDKSGLPSDRFSAERTGGSVSTLTIQRTQQEDSAVYLCASSFGQDPEQYFGPGTRLTVT.

The table lists this clonotype with many counts. The J gene is TRBJ2-3, the V gene TRBV7-3, with D tentatively TRBD1 or TRBD2 (5 bases each). From germline, CDR1 is SGHTA and CDR2 FQGTGA. The germline V and J ends were trimmed by 1 base and 1 base, with 15 bases remaining between them. There are 17 residues in the CDR3. The CDR3 loop is CASSLMGPGSGTDTQYF. CDR3 sequence (DNA): TGTGCCAGCAGCTTAATGGGACCAGGGTCTGGCACAGATACGCAGTATTTT.